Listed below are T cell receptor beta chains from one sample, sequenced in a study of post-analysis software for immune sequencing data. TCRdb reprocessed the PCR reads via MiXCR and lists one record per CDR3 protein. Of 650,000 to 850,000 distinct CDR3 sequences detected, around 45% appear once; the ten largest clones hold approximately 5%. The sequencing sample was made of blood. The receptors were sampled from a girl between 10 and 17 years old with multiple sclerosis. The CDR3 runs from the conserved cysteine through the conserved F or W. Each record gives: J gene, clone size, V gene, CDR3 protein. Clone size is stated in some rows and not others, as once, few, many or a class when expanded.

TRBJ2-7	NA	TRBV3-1	CASSHASIGRNPYEQYF
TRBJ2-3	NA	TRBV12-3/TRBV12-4	CASSPYNTDTQYF
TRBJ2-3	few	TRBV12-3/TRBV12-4	CASSRAGGSTDTQYF
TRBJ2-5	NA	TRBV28	CASRFAQETQYF
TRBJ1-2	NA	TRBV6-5	CASSTTGVVGYTF
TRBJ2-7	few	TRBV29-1	CSVNRQGAPGEQYF
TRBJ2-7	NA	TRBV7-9	CASSFPPFLVASSYEQYF
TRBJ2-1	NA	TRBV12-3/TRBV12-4	CASSFGTSFNNEQFF
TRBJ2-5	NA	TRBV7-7	CASSLVLSWGETQYF
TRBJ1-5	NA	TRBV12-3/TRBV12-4	CASTLRGSNQPQHF
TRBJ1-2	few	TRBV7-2	CASSLFSGSGYTF
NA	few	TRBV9	CASSVSGRAHNEQYF
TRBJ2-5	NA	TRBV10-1	CASSESIAGKETQYF
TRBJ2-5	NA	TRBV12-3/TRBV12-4	CASSLATGETQYF
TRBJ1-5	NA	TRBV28	CASSLPWPGDNQPQHF
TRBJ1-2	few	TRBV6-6	CASSYSGLGDGYTF
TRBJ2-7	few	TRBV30	CAWSHVLSYEQYF
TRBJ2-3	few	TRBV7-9	CASSRAVQGRSGDTQYF
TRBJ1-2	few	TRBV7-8	CASSLVPGSYGYTF
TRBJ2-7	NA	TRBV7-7	CGSRASGLDASYEQYF
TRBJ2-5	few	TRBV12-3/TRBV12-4	CASSFSDTETQYF
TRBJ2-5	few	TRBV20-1	CSARVTGSQETQYF
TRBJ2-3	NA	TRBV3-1	CASSQEWDSTDTQYF
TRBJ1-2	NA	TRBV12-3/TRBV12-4	CASSVTGGGYTF
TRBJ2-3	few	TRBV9	CASSVEASGRQYF
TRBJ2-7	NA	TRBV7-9	CASSLVGEEQYF
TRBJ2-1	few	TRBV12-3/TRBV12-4	CASKPDGRAYNEQFF
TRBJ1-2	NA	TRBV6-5	CASSATTGNYGYTF
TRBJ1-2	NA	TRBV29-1	CSVEYLGLSYGYTF
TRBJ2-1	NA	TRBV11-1	CASSSRRLDRLFYNEQFF
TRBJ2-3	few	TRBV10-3	CAISELGLDPDTQYF
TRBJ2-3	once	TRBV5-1	CASSPPRVGTDTQYF
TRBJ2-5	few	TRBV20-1	CSARVAGRETQYF
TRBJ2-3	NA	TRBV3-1	CASSQDRQITDTQYF
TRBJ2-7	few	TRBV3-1	CASSQLGGNEQYF
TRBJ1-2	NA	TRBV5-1	CASSPGQVHYGYTF
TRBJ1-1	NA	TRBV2	CASASSDRGLEGEAFF
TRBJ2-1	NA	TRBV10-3	CAISSSGSPYNEQFF
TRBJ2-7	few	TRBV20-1	CSARDGGPYEQYF
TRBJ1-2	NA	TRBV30	CACVGRSNYGYTF
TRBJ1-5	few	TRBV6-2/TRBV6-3	CASSYSRTGGGNQPQHF
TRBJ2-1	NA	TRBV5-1	CASSLDLGVVEQFF
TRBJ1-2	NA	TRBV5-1	CASSLAGEGYTF
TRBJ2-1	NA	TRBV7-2	CASSPSGRADYNEQFF
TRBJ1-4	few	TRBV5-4	CASSLLANEKLFF
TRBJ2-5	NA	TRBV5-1	CASSLAPAGAVETQYF
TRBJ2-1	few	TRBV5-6	CASSAPLAANNEQFF
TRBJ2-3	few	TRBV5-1	CASTLADTQYF
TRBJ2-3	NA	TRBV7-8	CASSLEGPTDTQYF
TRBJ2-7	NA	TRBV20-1	CSARDSSRDTTTYEQYF
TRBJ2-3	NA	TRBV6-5	CASSLKLGDTQYF
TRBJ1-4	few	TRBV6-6	CASSQPQGVTNEKLFF
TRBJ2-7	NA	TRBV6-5	CASSYPYPGQERSEQYF
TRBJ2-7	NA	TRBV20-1	CSAQRGLYEQYF
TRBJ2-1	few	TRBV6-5	CAITRWGEQFF
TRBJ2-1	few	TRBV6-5	CASSYGLANSYNEQFF
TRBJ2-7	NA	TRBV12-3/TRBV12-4	CASSPTSGRVGYEQYF
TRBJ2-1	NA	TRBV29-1	CSASGGGRSGDEQFF
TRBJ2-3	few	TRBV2	CASSEMNPIRTDTQYF